Listed below are T cell receptor beta chains from one sample, sequenced in a study of T cells after posttransplantation cyclophosphamide. The assay was immunoSEQ multiplex PCR, and TCRdb's table has in-frame clones only and misses some. The sample is made up of around 34,000 clones, none counted only once. Sequencing was carried out using PBMCs. The receptors were gathered from a man aged 45-65 years in good health, CMV-negative, and a related stem cell transplant donor. The CDR3 runs from the conserved cysteine through the conserved F or W. A D gene is named only where the DNA matches it firmly. Size values are once, few and many counts, or a class for expanded clones, and some rows have none.

clone size	V gene	J gene	D gene	CDR3 DNA	CDR3 protein
many	TRBV19	TRBJ2-7	TRBD1	TGTGCCAGTAGTATAGTTAGGACAGGGCACGCGAACGAGCAGTACTTC	CASSIVRTGHANEQYF
many	TRBV27	TRBJ1-1	NA	TGTGCCAGCAGTACAGCCACGGGGGGAGGGAGGAACACTGAAGCTTTCTTT	CASSTATGGGRNTEAFF
many	TRBV19	TRBJ2-3	NA	TGTGCCAGTAGTACCGGACACGAGGCAGATACGCAGTATTTT	CASSTGHEADTQYF
many	TRBV4-3	TRBJ1-2	TRBD1	TGCGCCAGCAGCCAATATTCGGACAGGGGTTATGGCTACACCTTC	CASSQYSDRGYGYTF
many	TRBV29-1	TRBJ2-3	NA	TGCAGCGTAAAAACAGGGTTGGGCACAGATACGCAGTATTTT	CSVKTGLGTDTQYF
many	TRBV27	TRBJ2-5	TRBD1	TGTGCCAGCAGTGTACAGGGGGCTGAAGAGACCCAGTACTTC	CASSVQGAEETQYF
many	TRBV7-6	TRBJ2-3	NA	TGTGCCAGCAGCTTAGAACTAGCCTCAGATACGCAGTATTTT	CASSLELASDTQYF
many	TRBV6-1	TRBJ1-4	NA	TGTGCCAGCAGGTCCGCGGGGGCGGACGAAAAACTGTTTTTT	CASRSAGADEKLFF
NA	TRBV6-5	TRBJ2-7	NA	TGTGCCAGCAGCCGCTCTGGGCTGCCCCTTTACGAGCAGTACTTC	CASSRSGLPLYEQYF
NA	TRBV2	TRBJ2-5	TRBD2	TGTGCCAGCAGTCTCAGACGACTAGCCGGAAAGACCCAGTACTTC	CASSLRRLAGKTQYF
many	TRBV5-1	TRBJ2-7	NA	TGCGCCAGCAGCTTGGCGAGCTCCTACGAGCAGTACTTC	CASSLASSYEQYF
many	TRBV6-4	TRBJ2-7	TRBD2	TGTGCCAGCAAATCTCCAGCGGGAGGGTACGAGCAGTACTTC	CASKSPAGGYEQYF
many	TRBV4-1	TRBJ1-4	TRBD1	TGCGCCAGCAGCCAGAGGACAGGGGGGACACGGACTAATGAAAAACTGTTTTTT	CASSQRTGGTRTNEKLFF
NA	TRBV5-1	TRBJ2-4	TRBD1	TGCGCCAGCAGCCCAGGGACAGCCCTAGCCAAAAACATTCAGTACTTC	CASSPGTALAKNIQYF
many	TRBV6-6	TRBJ2-5	NA	TGTGCCAGCACCCACCCGGGAGAGACCCAGTACTTC	CASTHPGETQYF
few	TRBV30	TRBJ2-1	NA	TGTGCCTGGAGGGACCCGGGACTTAACAATGAGCAGTTCTTC	CAWRDPGLNNEQFF
many	TRBV15	TRBJ1-1	TRBD1	TGTGCCACCAGCAGAGTTGACAGGGGGTCGACTGAAGCTTTCTTT	CATSRVDRGSTEAFF
many	TRBV10-3	TRBJ2-3	NA	TGTGCCATCAGTGACGGAGACCCCGAAAGCACAGATACGCAGTATTTT	CAISDGDPESTDTQYF
many	TRBV11-2	TRBJ2-5	TRBD2	TGTGCCAGCAGCTTAGTGGTAGCGGGGGGTGGGGAGACCCAGTACTTC	CASSLVVAGGGETQYF
few	TRBV5-4	TRBJ1-4	TRBD1	TGTGCCAGCAGCGCCGCCGGGACAGGAGACGCAAAACTGTTTTTT	CASSAAGTGDAKLFF
many	TRBV9	TRBJ2-3	TRBD2	TGTGCCAGCAGCGTAGCGGGGGGAGGTGCCGATACGCAGTATTTT	CASSVAGGGADTQYF
many	TRBV28	TRBJ2-3	TRBD2	TGTGCCAGCAGTTATAATAGCGGGAGGGTCACAGATACGCAGTATTTT	CASSYNSGRVTDTQYF
NA	TRBV5-4	TRBJ2-5	NA	TGTGCCAGCAGCTTGGCCGAGGGCGGGGCAGAGACCCAGTACTTC	CASSLAEGGAETQYF
many	TRBV10-2	TRBJ2-1	NA	TGCGCCAGCAGTGTCGGCGGGACCTACAATGAGCAGTTCTTC	CASSVGGTYNEQFF
NA	TRBV7-3	TRBJ2-3	TRBD2	TGTGCCAGCAACCTCGGGCTAGCGGGAGGGACAGATACGCAGTATTTT	CASNLGLAGGTDTQYF
few	TRBV5-5	TRBJ1-5	NA	TGTGCCAGCCAATTGGGCCTCAATCAGCCCCAGCATTTT	CASQLGLNQPQHF
many	TRBV19	TRBJ1-2	NA	TGTGCCAGTACGGTTCAGACAGGACGTAATGGCTACACCTTC	CASTVQTGRNGYTF
few	TRBV7-3	TRBJ2-1	TRBD1	TGTGCCAGCAGCTCGACAGGGGGTTATGGTAATGAGCAGTTCTTC	CASSSTGGYGNEQFF
many	TRBV18	TRBJ1-5	NA	TGTGCCAGCTCACCACCGAATCAGGGTTTTCAGCCCCAGCATTTT	CASSPPNQGFQPQHF
few	TRBV10-3	TRBJ2-7	NA	TGTGCCTCGACAGGTTCCTACGAGCAGTACTTC	CASTGSYEQYF
many	TRBV29-1	TRBJ2-5	NA	TGCAGCGCCCGCCTGGGGGGTGGAGAGACCCAGTACTTC	CSARLGGGETQYF
many	TRBV5-4	TRBJ2-7	TRBD1	TGTGCCAGCAGCACCCGGGACAGCTCCTACGAGCAGTACTTC	CASSTRDSSYEQYF
many	TRBV5-8	TRBJ2-3	NA	TGTGCCAGCAGCATAGCTTACAGCACAGATACGCAGTATTTT	CASSIAYSTDTQYF